This T cell receptor (beta chain) was observed in a study of blood T cell repertoires in COVID-19. For the study at large: Samples came from the United States, Italy and Spain, spanning acute and convalescent COVID-19. The analysed material was cDNA or gDNA that came from T cells, B-cell-depleted T cells, or PBMCs.

From germline, CDR1 is MNHEY and CDR2 SVGAGI. The CDR3 runs 16 residues. V lost 2 bases and J 6 bases, leaving 19 bases between the germline ends. Original handling: Amplification from reference gene primers served as the basis for estimated nucleated cell counts. The protocol was immunoSEQ multiplex PCR, while the TCRdb copy is restricted to in-frame clones and leaves out a portion. The DNA gave D and trimming, while V, J and clone size come from that table. This table has roughly 140,000 clones, approximately 88% appearing once. Sequences were obtained from peripheral blood. The source of this sequence is a woman in her forties or fifties with acute or convalescent COVID-19. This rearrangement joins TRBV6-5 to TRBJ1-1; D perhaps matches TRBD1 (5 bases). CDR3 in DNA: TGTGCCAGCAGTTACACCGGACACAAATCGGACGCTGAAGCTTTCTTT. This encodes CASSYTGHKSDAEAFF.